A single sample gave rise to the 5 T cell receptor beta chains below, sequenced in a study of CD8 T cells in Susac syndrome. The authors reverse transcribed roughly 0.45 to 1 ug RNA with random hexamers. Via MiXCR, TCRdb re-called the immunoSEQ multiplex PCR reads, giving one row per CDR3 protein. The sample yields approximately 210,000 distinct CDR3 sequences, approximately 94% seen once. Specimen: CD4+ T cells from PBMCs. These receptors all come from a human donor with Susac syndrome.

This rearrangement joins TRBV5-1 to TRBJ2-1, with a possible D match to TRBD1 (6 bases). The germline gives CDR1 SGHRS, CDR2 YFSETQ. The CDR3 sequence is 12 residues long. Trimming pared 9 bases from V and 8 bases from J, leaving 15 bases between. Written as DNA, the CDR3 is TGCGCCACCCGACAGGTCGGGGATGAGCAGTTCTTC. It codes for CATRQVGDEQFF.

This chain uses TRBV19 with TRBJ1-2; possibly TRBD1 for D (6 bases). From germline, CDR1 is LNHDA and CDR2 SQIVND (reference sequence). CDR3 length: 12 amino acids. V shed 6 bases and J shed 7 bases, with 12 bases lying between them. In DNA form, the CDR3 reads TGTGCCAGTAGACTGACAGGTGGTGGCTACACCTTC. Translated: CASRLTGGGYTF.

The rearrangement links TRBV20-1 to TRBJ1-1, with D possibly being TRBD1 (6 bases). The CDR3 runs 10 residues. CDR1 is DFQATT and CDR2 is SNEGSKA in the germline V gene (reference sequence). With 0 bases removed from V and 11 bases from J, the gap between germline ends came to 7 bases. Here the CDR3 DNA reads TGCAGTGCTAGAGATGACAGGGCTTTCTTT. Its protein product is CSARDDRAFF.

J is TRBJ1-2 and V is TRBV4-3, with TRBD1 identical over 7 bases. The V gene end was trimmed by 4 bases and the J gene end by 6 bases; junction bases not matched to a gene: 11. Per the germline V gene, CDR1 is LGHNA and CDR2 is YSLEER. The CDR3 extends over 15 amino acids. The CDR3 is CASSLTGTALDGYTF. The CDR3 nucleotides read TGCGCCAGCAGCCTCACCGGGACAGCCTTAGATGGCTACACCTTC.

This chain joins TRBV30 and TRBJ1-2, with D possibly TRBD1 on 5 matching bases. The CDR3 length is 13 residues. Germline-derived CDR1 and CDR2 are GTSNPN and SVGIG (reference sequence). Trimming removed 2 bases from V and 7 bases from J, with 14 bases in between. The CDR3 is CAWSRLGTGGYTF. The CDR3 DNA is TGTGCCTGGAGTAGACTAGGGACGGGTGGCTACACCTTC. The variable domain in full, completed from reference TRBV30 and TRBJ1-2, reads SQTIHQWPATLVQPVGSPLSLECTVEGTSNPNLYWYRQAAGRGLQLLFYSVGIGQISSEVPQNLSASRPQDRQFILSSKKLLLSDSGFYLCAWSRLGTGGYTFGSGTRLTVV.